The rows below give T cell receptor beta chains drawn from one sample of a study of CD8+CD57+ T cells in acquired aplastic anemia. TCRdb reprocessed the reads with MiXCR, giving one entry per CDR3 protein. Here the sample spans around 150,000 distinct CDR3 sequences, 45% to 55% being singletons. Input material: sorted CD4+, CD8+, or CD8+CD57+ T cells (not recorded which) from PBMCs. These receptors all come from a human donor with aplastic anemia. Both conserved end residues are part of each CDR3. Each record gives: J gene, CDR3 length, clone size, D gene, V gene, CDR3 DNA, CDR3 protein. The D gene is left open where the match is weak. The size field is filled for only some rows; it gives once, few, many or a size class.

TRBJ1-2 16 few TRBD1 TRBV28 TGTGCCAGCAGTTTACATGGAGAGGGACAGTCTTCAGGCTACACCTTC CASSLHGEGQSSGYTF
TRBJ1-2 12 many - TRBV6-1 TGTGCCACCACGGCGGGGGGCTATGGCTACACCTTC CATTAGGYGYTF
TRBJ1-1 14 many - TRBV6-1 TGTGCCAGCAGTGAACGTAGACTGAACACTGAAGCTTTCTTT CASSERRLNTEAFF
TRBJ2-5 13 - - TRBV30 TGTGCCTGGCCTACTGGACTCCGCGGGACCCAGTACTTC CAWPTGLRGTQYF
TRBJ2-5 14 - - TRBV25-1 TGTGCCAGCAGTGAATCCGGGGTTGGGGAGACCCAGTACTTC CASSESGVGETQYF
TRBJ1-1 13 many - TRBV5-1 TGCGCCAGCAGCTTGGGCAGGGGCGCTGAAGCTTTCTTT CASSLGRGAEAFF
TRBJ1-1 16 - - TRBV10-3 TGTGCCATCCCCGTCTGCAGGGCACTAAGAGACACTGAAGCTTTCTTT CAIPVCRALRDTEAFF
TRBJ1-1 14 many - TRBV20-1 TGCAGTGCTAGAGAGGGCAGGGTGAACACTGAAGCTTTCTTT CSAREGRVNTEAFF
TRBJ2-1 13 - TRBD2 TRBV24-1 TGTGCCGCCGTAGCGGGGGGCCCGTCTGAGCAGTTCTTC CAAVAGGPSEQFF
TRBJ2-7 12 many - TRBV6-5 TGTGCCAGCACCGGCAGGGGCTACGAGCAGTACTTC CASTGRGYEQYF
TRBJ1-1 19 many TRBD1 TRBV4-1 TGCGCCAGCAGCCAAGTGGGGGACAGGGCGGATCTACAGAACACTGAAGCTTTCTTT CASSQVGDRADLQNTEAFF
TRBJ2-7 14 - TRBD1 TRBV12-3/TRBV12-4 TGTGCCAGCAGTCGGACAGGGCTGGGGTACGAGCAGTACTTC CASSRTGLGYEQYF
TRBJ1-3 15 many - TRBV7-9 TGTGCCAGCAGCTTACAGGGACCCTCTGGAAACACCATATATTTT CASSLQGPSGNTIYF
TRBJ1-5 14 - - TRBV24-1 TGTGCCACCAGTATCCGGGGGGAGAGCCAGCCCCAGCATTTT CATSIRGESQPQHF
TRBJ2-7 16 few TRBD1 TRBV24-1 TGTGCCACCAGTGACGATCGGGGGACAGGGTACAACGAGCAGTACTTC CATSDDRGTGYNEQYF
TRBJ1-6 18 many - TRBV2 TGTGCCAGCAGTGTAAATGGAGAGAGCAGCTCCTATAATTCACCCCTCCACTTT CASSVNGESSSYNSPLHF
TRBJ1-1 16 - TRBD1 TRBV6-5 TGTGTCAGCAGTTACACTCCAGGGGGGGCCACCACTGAAGCTTTCTTT CVSSYTPGGATTEAFF
TRBJ2-7 14 - - TRBV10-3 TGTGCCATCAGTGAGTCCTCAGGGCGTGGAGAGCAGTACTTC CAISESSGRGEQYF
TRBJ1-1 16 - - TRBV24-1 TGTGCCACCAGTGATTTGGGCAGGGCGCAGGACACTGAAGCTTTCTTT CATSDLGRAQDTEAFF
TRBJ1-2 13 - TRBD1 TRBV29-1 TGCAGCGTTGACGCAGGGGGGGACTATGGCTACACCTTC CSVDAGGDYGYTF
TRBJ2-7 14 - TRBD2 TRBV2 TGTGCCAGCAGGGCGGGGGGCCTGAGAGGCGAGCAGTACTTC CASRAGGLRGEQYF
TRBJ2-7 15 many TRBD1 TRBV6-5 TGTGCCAGCAGTTTTTCGGACAGGGGTGGTGGCGAGCAGTACTTC CASSFSDRGGGEQYF
TRBJ2-3 15 few - TRBV24-1 TGTGCCACCAGCGATCTCGCTACCTTAGAAGATACGCAGTATTTT CATSDLATLEDTQYF
TRBJ1-4 14 many - TRBV7-2 TGTGCCAGCAGCTTTGGGGGGGGAAGGTCGGAACTGTTTTTT CASSFGGGRSELFF
TRBJ1-5 16 - - TRBV19 TGTGCCAGCCACCCCAGGGGATGGGTGAGCAATCAGCCCCAGCATTTT CASHPRGWVSNQPQHF
TRBJ1-1 14 many - TRBV2 TGTGCCAGCAGTGTAAGAGGGAAACACACTGAAGCTTTCTTT CASSVRGKHTEAFF
TRBJ2-1 14 - TRBD2 TRBV19 TGTGCCACCAGACTAGCGGGGGGTTACAATGAGCAGTTCTTC CATRLAGGYNEQFF
TRBJ1-4 16 - - TRBV11-1 TGTGCCAGCAGCTTAGTAGGACAACCAACTAATGAAAAACTGTTTTTT CASSLVGQPTNEKLFF
TRBJ2-2 15 few TRBD1 TRBV24-1 TGTGCCACCAGTGATTGGCCGACAGGGATCGGGGAGCTGTTTTTT CATSDWPTGIGELFF
TRBJ1-2 13 - - TRBV25-1 TGTGCCAGCAGTGAAACCTCGACAGATGGCTACACCTTC CASSETSTDGYTF
TRBJ2-5 11 - - TRBV24-1 TGTGCTAGCGCCAGGCTCGGGACCCAGTACTTC CASARLGTQYF
TRBJ2-7 16 - TRBD1 TRBV11-2 TGTGCCAGCAGCAGGATGACAGGGTACAACTCCTACGAGCAGTACTTC CASSRMTGYNSYEQYF
TRBJ1-5 15 once - TRBV4-1 TGCGCCAGCAGCCAAGACCAACATAGCAATCAGCCCCAGCATTTT CASSQDQHSNQPQHF
TRBJ2-1 13 many TRBD1 TRBV7-2 TGTGCCAGCAGCTTAGGCCGGGACAGGGTCGGGTTCTTC CASSLGRDRVGFF
TRBJ1-2 12 - - TRBV29-1 TGCAGCGTCGTCGGACGGAACTATGGCTACACCTTC CSVVGRNYGYTF
TRBJ2-3 16 - TRBD2 TRBV6-1 TGTGCCAGCAGTGAAGGCGGGAGGGCCTTAGCAGATACGCAGTATTTT CASSEGGRALADTQYF
TRBJ1-5 16 - - TRBV9 TGTGCCAGCAGCGTAGGTGTGGGAGATAGCAATCAGCCCCAGCATTTT CASSVGVGDSNQPQHF
TRBJ2-7 17 - - TRBV19 TGTGCCAGTAGTCCTACAGGTCGGGGAGTCCCTCCCTACGAGCAGTACTTC CASSPTGRGVPPYEQYF
TRBJ2-1 18 few TRBD1 TRBV11-2 TGTGCCAGCAGCTTAGGGGGGTCCGGGACAGGGTCCTACAATGAGCAGTTCTTC CASSLGGSGTGSYNEQFF
TRBJ2-3 14 - TRBD1 TRBV5-1 TGCGCCAGCAGCACAGGGGACAGCACAGATACGCGGTATTTT CASSTGDSTDTRYF
TRBJ1-5 15 few TRBD1 TRBV18 TGTGCCAGCTCACCCCTCAGGGGGCAGGATCAGCCCCAGCATTTT CASSPLRGQDQPQHF
TRBJ2-3 16 many TRBD2 TRBV9 TGTGCCAGCAGCCTCGGGGGGAGCGGAAGCACAGATACGCAGTATTTT CASSLGGSGSTDTQYF
TRBJ1-2 15 many - TRBV10-3 TGTGCCATCTCCCCGAGAGGGGATGTTAACTATGGCTACACCTTC CAISPRGDVNYGYTF
TRBJ2-7 17 many TRBD2 TRBV9 TGTGCCAGCAGTTCGCGCCCCCTAGCGGGAGGGACCCACGAGCAGTACTTC CASSSRPLAGGTHEQYF
TRBJ2-7 14 once TRBD1 TRBV20-1 TGCAGTGCTAGAGCCCGGGACAGGGTTTCCGAGCAGTACTTC CSARARDRVSEQYF
TRBJ2-5 15 once - TRBV7-7 TGTGCCAGCAGCTTAGGTACAGGCTCCGGGGAGACCCAGTACTTC CASSLGTGSGETQYF
TRBJ2-1 15 many - TRBV12-3/TRBV12-4 TGTGCCAGCAGCTTACTTCCGGGACTCAACAATGAGCAGTTCTTC CASSLLPGLNNEQFF
TRBJ2-1 14 many - TRBV11-2 TGTGCCAGCATCGGGACCCCCTCCTACAATGAGCAGTTCTTC CASIGTPSYNEQFF
TRBJ2-3 11 few - TRBV7-2 TGTGCCAGCAGCAGAGCGAGTACGCAGTATTTT CASSRASTQYF
TRBJ2-1 16 many - TRBV10-3 TGTGCCATCAGCAACCAGGGCTCCTATAAGGACAATGAGCAGTTCTTC CAISNQGSYKDNEQFF
TRBJ1-1 15 many - TRBV20-1 TGCAGTGCTAGTACGGCGGGGGCCGTCAACACTGAAGCTTTCTTT CSASTAGAVNTEAFF